These 4 T cell receptor beta chains were sequenced from one sample in a study of blood T cells in healthy people across ages. Combining a sample-barcoded 5' primer with a J-beta primer mix, a second PCR ran for about 6 to 12 cycles. TCRdb recomputed calls from the 5' RACE reads with MiXCR, one row per CDR3 protein. The data hold under 2 million distinct CDR3 sequences, with about 35% observed a single time. Sequencing used blood. These receptors all come from a woman aged 30 to 39 in good health.

This clonotype was recorded many times. CDR3 DNA: TGCGCCAGCAGCCAAGAATACCTAGCGGGAGGGCCTTACGAGCAGTACTTC. Protein: CASSQEYLAGGPYEQYF. V is TRBV4-1 and J is TRBJ2-7; 12 bases fit TRBD2. With V trimmed by 0 bases and J by 4 bases, 7 bases remained unmatched. The V gene's germline CDR1 is MGHRA and CDR2 YSYEKL. The CDR3 loop spans 17 amino acids.

The chain couples TRBV27 to TRBJ2-1; 12 nucleotides match TRBD2. The CDR3 loop spans 16 amino acids. Trimming removed 8 bases from V and 0 bases from J; junction bases left unmatched: 5. Per the germline V gene, CDR1 is MNHEY and CDR2 is SMNVEV (reference sequence). CDR3 sequence: CASGRLAGASYNEQFF. The CDR3 nucleotides read TGTGCCAGCGGCAGACTAGCGGGAGCCTCCTACAATGAGCAGTTCTTC.

This CDR3 is CSARVSASTDTQYF. CDR3 in DNA: TGCAGTGCTAGAGTGTCAGCAAGCACAGATACGCAGTATTTT. This chain links TRBV20-1 with TRBJ2-3; D is unresolved. The CDR3 is 14 amino acids. V shed 1 base and J shed 0 bases, with 8 bases lying between them. Germline values: CDR1 DFQATT, CDR2 SNEGSKA (reference sequence).

Many counts were recorded for this clonotype. The chain uses TRBV7-2 and TRBJ1-1; no clear D gene. The CDR3 extends over 16 amino acids. Per the germline V gene, CDR1 is SGHTA and CDR2 is FQGNSA. The V end was cut by 4 bases, the J end by 0 bases, with 15 bases between. This CDR3 is CASSYQLGSMNTEAFF. The CDR3 coding sequence is TGTGCCAGCAGCTACCAACTCGGGTCCATGAACACTGAAGCTTTCTTT.